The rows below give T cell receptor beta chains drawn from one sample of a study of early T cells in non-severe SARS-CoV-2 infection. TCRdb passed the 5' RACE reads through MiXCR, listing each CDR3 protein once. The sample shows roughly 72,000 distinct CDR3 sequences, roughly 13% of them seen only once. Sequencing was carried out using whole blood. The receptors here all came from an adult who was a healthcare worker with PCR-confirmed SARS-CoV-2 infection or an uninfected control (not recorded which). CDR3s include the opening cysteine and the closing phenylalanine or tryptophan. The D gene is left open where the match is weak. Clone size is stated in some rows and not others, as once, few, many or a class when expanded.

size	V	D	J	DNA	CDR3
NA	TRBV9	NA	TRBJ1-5	TGTGCCAGCAGCGTAGGAGCAAGCAATCAGCCCCAGCATTTT	CASSVGASNQPQHF
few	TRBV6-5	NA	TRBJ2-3	TGTGCCAGCAGTTACTCAGCGGGACAAGATACGCAGTATTTT	CASSYSAGQDTQYF
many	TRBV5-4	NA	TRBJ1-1	TGTGCCAGCAGCTTCGGTCTCATGAACACTGAAGCTTTCTTT	CASSFGLMNTEAFF
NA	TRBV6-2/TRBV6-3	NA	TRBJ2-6	TGTGCCAGCACTGGGGCCAACGTCCTGACTTTC	CASTGANVLTF
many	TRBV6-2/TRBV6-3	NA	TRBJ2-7	TGTGCCAGCGCAAGCCGGGGCAGCTACGAGCAGTACTTC	CASASRGSYEQYF
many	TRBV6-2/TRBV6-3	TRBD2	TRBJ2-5	TGTGCCAGCAGCTACCTTCAGCGGGAGGGCCGAGAGACCCAGTACTTC	CASSYLQREGRETQYF
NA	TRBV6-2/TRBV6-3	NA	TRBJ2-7	TGTGCCAGCGAAGAGGGGCAGGGACCTTACGAGCAGTACTTC	CASEEGQGPYEQYF
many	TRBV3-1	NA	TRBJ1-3	TGTGCCAGCAGCCAAGGGGCAACCGGCTCTGGAAACACCATATATTTT	CASSQGATGSGNTIYF
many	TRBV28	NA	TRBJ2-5	TGTGCCAGCAGTTTATTGGGTCTGGAGCGGGTTGGGAGGACCCAGTACTTC	CASSLLGLERVGRTQYF
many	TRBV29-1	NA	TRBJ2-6	TGCAGCGTTGGGGGTACGATCGGGGCCAACGTCCTGACTTTC	CSVGGTIGANVLTF
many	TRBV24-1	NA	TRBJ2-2	TGTGCCACCAGTGTAATGGACAGTACGAACACCGGGGAGCTGTTTTTT	CATSVMDSTNTGELFF
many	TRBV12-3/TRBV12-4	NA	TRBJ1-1	TGTGCCAGCAGGGGGGACAAAATGAACACTGAAGCTTTCTTT	CASRGDKMNTEAFF
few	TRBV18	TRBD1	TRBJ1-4	TGTGCCAGCTCACCGCAACAGGGGGCTGGAGCTAATGAAAAACTGTTTTTT	CASSPQQGAGANEKLFF
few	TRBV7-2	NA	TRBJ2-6	TGTGCCAGCAGCTACCGACTCGGGGCCAACGTCCTGACTTTC	CASSYRLGANVLTF
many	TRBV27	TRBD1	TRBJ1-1	TGTGCCAGCAGTTTATCCCACCGGGACAGGGAAACTGAAGCTTTCTTT	CASSLSHRDRETEAFF
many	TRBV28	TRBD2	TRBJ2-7	TGTGCCAGCAGATCTAGCGGGGGAACTTACGAGCAGTACTTC	CASRSSGGTYEQYF
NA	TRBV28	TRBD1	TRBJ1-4	TGTGCCAGCAGTTCTCCGGGACAGCCTGAAAAACTGTTTTTT	CASSSPGQPEKLFF
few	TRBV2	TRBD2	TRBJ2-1	TGTGCCAGCACTCAACTAGCGGGAGAGGGCAATGAGCAGTTCTTC	CASTQLAGEGNEQFF
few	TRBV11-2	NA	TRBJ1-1	TGTGCCAGCAGCGGCAGACAGCAGAACACTGAAGCTTTCTTT	CASSGRQQNTEAFF
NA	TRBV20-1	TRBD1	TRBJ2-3	TGCAGTGCCTACAACACAGGGGAAGAAGATACGCAGTATTTT	CSAYNTGEEDTQYF
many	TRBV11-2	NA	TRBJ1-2	TGTGCCAGCAGCTGGGACTCCGGTTATGGCTACACCTTC	CASSWDSGYGYTF
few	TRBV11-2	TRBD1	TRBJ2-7	TGTGCCAGCAGCTTAGAAGACAGGGGTACCTACGAGCAGTACTTC	CASSLEDRGTYEQYF
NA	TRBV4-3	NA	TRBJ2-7	TGCGCCAGCAGCCAAGGTGCCGGTGACTACGAGCAGTACTTC	CASSQGAGDYEQYF
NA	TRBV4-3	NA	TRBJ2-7	TGCGCCAGCAGCCAAGATCGTTCTCCCTACGAGCAGTACTTC	CASSQDRSPYEQYF
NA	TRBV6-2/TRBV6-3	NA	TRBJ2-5	TGTGCCAGCAGCCAGAACTCACAAGAGACCCAGTACTTC	CASSQNSQETQYF
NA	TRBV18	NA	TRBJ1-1	TGTGCCAGCTCACTGTCCATGGGGGGAAACCCTGAAGCTTTCTTT	CASSLSMGGNPEAFF
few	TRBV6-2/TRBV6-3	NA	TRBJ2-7	TGTGCCAGCAGTTTCGGACAGACCTACGAGCAGTACTTC	CASSFGQTYEQYF
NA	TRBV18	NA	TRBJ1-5	TGTGCCGGCTCAGAGCAGGTCCACGAGCCCCAGCATTTT	CAGSEQVHEPQHF
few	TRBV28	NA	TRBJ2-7	TGTGCCAGCGGAGGGGGTTACGAGCAGTACTTC	CASGGGYEQYF
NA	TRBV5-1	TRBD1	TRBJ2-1	TGCGCCAGCAGCTCGACGACAGGGGGATACAATGAGCAGTTCTTC	CASSSTTGGYNEQFF
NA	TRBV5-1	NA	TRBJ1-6	TGCGCCAGCAGGCCTCCTGACAGGAGTAATTCACCCCTCCACTTT	CASRPPDRSNSPLHF
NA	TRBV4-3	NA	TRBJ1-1	TGCGCCAGCAGCTTACATAGCGGTGGGCGCACTGAAGCTTTCTTT	CASSLHSGGRTEAFF
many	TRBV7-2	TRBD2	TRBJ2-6	TGTGCCAGCAGCTTAGTGGGAGGGACTGGGGCCAACGTCATGACTTTC	CASSLVGGTGANVMTF
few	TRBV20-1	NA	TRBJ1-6	TGCAGTGCTGCACTAATCCGGGGGGATAATTCACCCCTCCACTTT	CSAALIRGDNSPLHF
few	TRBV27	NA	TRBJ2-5	TGTGCCAGCAGTTTAACCGGTGGAACGGGACGTCAAGAGACCCAGTACTTC	CASSLTGGTGRQETQYF
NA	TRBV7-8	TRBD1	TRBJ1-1	TGTGCCAGCAGTTCTCACCCCGGGACAGGGAACACTGAAGCTTTCTTT	CASSSHPGTGNTEAFF
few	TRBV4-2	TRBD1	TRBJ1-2	TGTGCCAGCAGCCAAGATGGTACAGGGGGCGCTGGCTACACCTTC	CASSQDGTGGAGYTF
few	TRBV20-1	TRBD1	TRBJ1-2	TGCAGTGCTATGGCGGGCGGGGACAGGGAAGGCGGCTACACCTTC	CSAMAGGDREGGYTF
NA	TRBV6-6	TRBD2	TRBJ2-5	TGTGCCAGCAGTTATGTTAGGGGAGGGGATCAAGAGACCCAGTACTTC	CASSYVRGGDQETQYF
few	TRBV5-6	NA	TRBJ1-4	TGTGCCAGCAGCTTGGCAGTAAGGAATGAAAAACTGTTTTTT	CASSLAVRNEKLFF
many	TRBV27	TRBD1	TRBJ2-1	TGTGCCAGCAGTTACAGGGGTCCCTACAATGAGCAGTTCTTC	CASSYRGPYNEQFF
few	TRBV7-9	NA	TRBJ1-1	TGTGCCAGCAGCCCATATCCTGGGACTGAAGCTTTCTTT	CASSPYPGTEAFF
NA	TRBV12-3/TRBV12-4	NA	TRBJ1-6	TGTGCCAGCAGTTTGTCCCCTACGCCGCGCGTCTATAATTCACCCCTCCACTTT	CASSLSPTPRVYNSPLHF
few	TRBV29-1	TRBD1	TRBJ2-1	TGCAGCGTGGAAGACAGGGGGCCCTACAATGAGCAGTTCTTC	CSVEDRGPYNEQFF
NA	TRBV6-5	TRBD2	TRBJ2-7	TGTGCCAGCAGTTACTCGTTCAGCGGGAGAGGCGAGCAGTACTTC	CASSYSFSGRGEQYF
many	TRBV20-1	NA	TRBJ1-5	TGCAGTGCGCCAGAGGTAATGGCCAATCAGCCCCAGCATTTT	CSAPEVMANQPQHF
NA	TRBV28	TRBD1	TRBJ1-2	TGTGCCAGCAGTCTCCCCTCGACAGGGAACTATGGCTACACCTTC	CASSLPSTGNYGYTF
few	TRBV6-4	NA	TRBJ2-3	TGTGCCAGCAGCGTACTCGGGGCTTCAGATACGCAGTATTTT	CASSVLGASDTQYF
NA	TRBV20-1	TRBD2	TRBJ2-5	TGCAGTGCTAGATTGGGGGCGGCGAGCGGGAGGACTAATCGGGAGACCCAGTACTTC	CSARLGAASGRTNRETQYF
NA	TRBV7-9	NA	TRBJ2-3	TGTGCCAGCAGCACGCGGAGGGGTCCCAGCACAGATACGCAGTATTTT	CASSTRRGPSTDTQYF
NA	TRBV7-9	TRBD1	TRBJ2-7	TGTGCCAGCAGCCCATCCGGGACAGGCACTAGAGAGCAGTACTTC	CASSPSGTGTREQYF